This TCR beta chain originates from a study of CD8+CD57+ T cells in acquired aplastic anemia. Study as a whole: Mean DNA quantity obtained from sorted CD4+ and CD8+ cells was about 3.5 ug. Study outcomes and limitations: Some 30 was the count of CD8+ CDR3 sequences that patients shared with controls.

Worth noting for this clonotype: The target antigen is unknown.

The use of genomic DNA as template underpinned the TCR beta VDJ and CDR3 profiling. TCRdb redid the calling of the reads with MiXCR, one entry per CDR3 protein. The repertoire holds about 210,000 distinct CDR3 sequences, with approximately 57% as singletons. The CDR3 length is 12 residues. With 4 bases removed from V and 5 bases from J, the gap between germline ends came to 8 bases. From germline, CDR1 is LGHNT and CDR2 FRNRAP. The genes are TRBV12-5 and TRBJ1-1, with a possible D match to TRBD1 (5 bases). Material: sorted CD4+, CD8+, or CD8+CD57+ T cells (not recorded which) from PBMCs. The sequence derives from a human donor in good health. The CDR3: CASGSTVTEAFF. The DNA for the CDR3 is TGTGCTAGTGGTTCGACAGTGACTGAAGCTTTCTTT.